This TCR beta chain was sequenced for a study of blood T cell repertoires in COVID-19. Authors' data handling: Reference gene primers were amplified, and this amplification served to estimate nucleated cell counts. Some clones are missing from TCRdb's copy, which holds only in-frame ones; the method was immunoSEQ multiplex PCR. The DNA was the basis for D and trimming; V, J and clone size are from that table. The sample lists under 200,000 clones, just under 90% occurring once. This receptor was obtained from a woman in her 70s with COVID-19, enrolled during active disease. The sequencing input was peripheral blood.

The CDR3 DNA follows: TGTGCCAGCAGTTCGTTTCAGGGGGGCACAGATACGCAGTATTTT. This gives the protein CASSSFQGGTDTQYF. The chain is built from TRBV27 and TRBJ2-3; 7 bases are a match to TRBD1. The CDR3 consists of 15 residues. Germline V lookup: CDR1 MNHEY, CDR2 SMNVEV (reference sequence). V shed 4 bases and J 1 base; nucleotides not matched to a gene: 5.